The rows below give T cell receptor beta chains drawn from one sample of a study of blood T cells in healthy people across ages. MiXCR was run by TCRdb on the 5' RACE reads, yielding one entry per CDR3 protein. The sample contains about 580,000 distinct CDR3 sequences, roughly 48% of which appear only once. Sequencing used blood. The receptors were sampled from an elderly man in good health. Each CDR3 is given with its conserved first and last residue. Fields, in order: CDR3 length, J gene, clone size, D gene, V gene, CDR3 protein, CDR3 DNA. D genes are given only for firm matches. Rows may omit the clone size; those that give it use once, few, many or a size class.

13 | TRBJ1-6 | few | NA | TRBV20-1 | CSVKTFYNSPLHF | TGCAGTGTCAAGACATTCTATAATTCACCCCTCCACTTT
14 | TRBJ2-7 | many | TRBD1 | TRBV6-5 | CASGLGTGTHEQYF | TGTGCCAGCGGCCTAGGGACAGGGACCCACGAGCAGTACTTC
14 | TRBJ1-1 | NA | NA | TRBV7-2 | CASSGRGFRTEAFF | TGTGCCAGCAGCGGCAGGGGTTTTAGGACTGAAGCTTTCTTT
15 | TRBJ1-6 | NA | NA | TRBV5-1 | CASSLSGTQNSPLHF | TGCGCCAGCAGCTTATCTGGGACACAGAATTCACCCCTCCACTTT
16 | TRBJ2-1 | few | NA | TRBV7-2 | CASSLGAASSYNEQFF | TGTGCCAGCAGCTTAGGAGCGGCGAGCTCCTACAATGAGCAGTTCTTC
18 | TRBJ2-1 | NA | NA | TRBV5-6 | CASSLDRGAWSSYNEQFF | TGTGCCAGCAGCTTGGATCGCGGGGCGTGGAGCTCCTACAATGAGCAGTTCTTC
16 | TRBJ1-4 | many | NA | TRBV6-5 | CASSYGSGRALEKLFF | TGTGCCAGCAGTTACGGGTCGGGCAGGGCTCTTGAAAAACTGTTTTTT
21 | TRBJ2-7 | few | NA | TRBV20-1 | CSARGAPGVCPRFCGSYEQYF | TGCAGTGCTAGAGGGGCGCCAGGGGTGTGTCCCAGGTTCTGTGGCTCCTACGAGCAGTACTTC
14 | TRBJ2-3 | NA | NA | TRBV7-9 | CASSLENYGDTQYF | TGTGCCAGCAGCTTGGAGAATTACGGGGATACGCAGTATTTT
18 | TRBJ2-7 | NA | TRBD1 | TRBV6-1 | CASSEARGDRVHPYEQYF | TGTGCCAGCAGTGAAGCGCGAGGGGACAGGGTACACCCCTACGAGCAGTACTTC
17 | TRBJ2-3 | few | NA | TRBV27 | CASSLYPGTTSTDTQYF | TGTGCCAGCAGTTTATATCCTGGGACAACTAGCACAGATACGCAGTATTTT
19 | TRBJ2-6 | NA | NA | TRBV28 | CASGDLGAGIDSGANVLTF | TGTGCCAGCGGAGATTTGGGGGCGGGTATCGATTCTGGGGCCAACGTCCTGACTTTC
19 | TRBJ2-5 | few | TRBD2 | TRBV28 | CASSSLGLAGGPERETQYF | TGTGCCAGCAGTTCCTTGGGACTAGCGGGAGGGCCGGAGCGAGAGACCCAGTACTTC
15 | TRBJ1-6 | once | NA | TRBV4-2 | CASSQEEGTGSPLHF | TGTGCCAGCAGCCAAGAGGAGGGTACGGGTTCACCCCTCCACTTT
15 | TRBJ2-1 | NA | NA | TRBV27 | CASSSLGGGYNEQFF | TGTGCCAGCAGTTCTCTAGGGGGGGGCTACAATGAGCAGTTCTTC
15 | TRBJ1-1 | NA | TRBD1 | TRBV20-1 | CSARRPEGANTEAFF | TGCAGTGCTAGGCGCCCGGAGGGGGCGAACACTGAAGCTTTCTTT
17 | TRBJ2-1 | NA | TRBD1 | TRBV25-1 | CASSDPGQGAGYNEQFF | TGTGCCAGCAGTGATCCTGGCCAGGGGGCAGGCTACAATGAGCAGTTCTTC
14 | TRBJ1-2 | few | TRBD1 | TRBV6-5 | CASSRDRSNYGYTF | TGTGCCAGCAGCCGGGACAGGAGTAACTATGGCTACACCTTC
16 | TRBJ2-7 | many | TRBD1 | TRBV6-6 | CASSYLDRGQAHEQYF | TGTGCCAGCAGTTACCTCGACAGGGGGCAGGCCCACGAGCAGTACTTC
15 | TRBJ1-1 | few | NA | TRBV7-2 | CASSLVLGGATEAFF | TGTGCCAGCAGCTTAGTACTGGGGGGAGCCACTGAAGCTTTCTTT
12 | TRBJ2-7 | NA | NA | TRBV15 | CATSRLSYEQYF | TGTGCCACCAGCAGGCTAAGCTACGAGCAGTACTTC
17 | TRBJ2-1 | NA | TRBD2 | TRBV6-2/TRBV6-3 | CASSYRTSGTLYNEQFF | TGTGCCAGCAGTTATAGGACTAGCGGGACCCTCTACAATGAGCAGTTCTTC
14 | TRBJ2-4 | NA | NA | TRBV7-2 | CTSSTPGTPSRQYF | TGTACCAGCAGCACGCCCGGGACTCCCAGCCGACAGTACTTC
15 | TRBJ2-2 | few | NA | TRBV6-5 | CASSLRRGHGGELFF | TGTGCCAGCAGCCTCCGCAGGGGTCATGGCGGGGAGCTGTTTTTT
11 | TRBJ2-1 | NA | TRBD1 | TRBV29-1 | CSGPAGGEQFF | TGCAGCGGCCCCGCAGGGGGTGAGCAGTTCTTC
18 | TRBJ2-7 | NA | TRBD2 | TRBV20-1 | CSARVLLAGRSSYNEQYF | TGCAGTGCTAGAGTCTTACTAGCGGGGAGAAGCTCCTACAATGAGCAGTACTTC
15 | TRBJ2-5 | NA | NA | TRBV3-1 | CASSQKYRQQETQYF | TGTGCCAGCAGCCAAAAATACAGGCAGCAAGAGACCCAGTACTTC
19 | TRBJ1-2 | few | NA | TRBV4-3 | CASSQGWGTTEENTYGYTF | TGCGCCAGCAGCCAGGGCTGGGGGACAACGGAGGAGAACACCTATGGCTACACCTTC
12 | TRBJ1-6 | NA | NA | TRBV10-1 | CASSAGRLPLHF | TGCGCCAGCAGTGCAGGTCGACTACCCCTCCACTTT
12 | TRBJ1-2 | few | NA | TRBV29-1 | CSVEGTSYGYTF | TGCAGCGTTGAAGGGACCAGCTATGGCTACACCTTC
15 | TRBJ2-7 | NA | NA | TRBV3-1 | CASSQGQAAYNEQYF | TGTGCCAGCAGCCAAGGACAGGCTGCCTACAATGAGCAGTACTTC
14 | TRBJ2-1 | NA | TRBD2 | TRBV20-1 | CSARELAVYNEQFF | TGCAGTGCTAGAGAACTAGCGGTCTACAATGAGCAGTTCTTC
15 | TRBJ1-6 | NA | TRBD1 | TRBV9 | CASSEKGQGGSPLHF | TGTGCCAGCAGCGAAAAAGGACAGGGAGGATCACCCCTCCACTTT
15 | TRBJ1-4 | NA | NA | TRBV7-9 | CTSSPVRETNEKLFF | TGTACCAGCAGCCCTGTGAGAGAGACTAATGAAAAACTGTTTTTT
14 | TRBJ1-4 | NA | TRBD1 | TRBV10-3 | CAISNRGRFEKLFF | TGTGCCATCAGCAACAGGGGGAGATTTGAAAAACTGTTTTTT
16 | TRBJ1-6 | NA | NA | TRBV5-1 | CASSLGLGSGGSPPHF | TGCGCCAGCAGCCTGGGCCTGGGATCCGGTGGTTCACCCCCCCACTTT
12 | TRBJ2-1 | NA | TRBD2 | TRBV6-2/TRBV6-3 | CASSSGGSFGFF | TGTGCCAGCAGTAGCGGGGGCTCCTTTGGATTCTTC
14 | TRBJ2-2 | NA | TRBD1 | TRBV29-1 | CSARTGRNTGELFF | TGCAGCGCCAGGACAGGGAGGAACACCGGGGAGCTGTTTTTT
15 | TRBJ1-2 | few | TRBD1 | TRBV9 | CASSVADRGLVGYTF | TGTGCCAGCAGCGTAGCCGACAGGGGGCTGGTTGGCTACACCTTC
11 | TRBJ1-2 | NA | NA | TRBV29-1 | CSVEAFDGYTF | TGCAGCGTTGAAGCATTCGATGGCTACACCTTC
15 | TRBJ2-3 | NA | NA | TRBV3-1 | CASKSQATSTDTQYF | TGTGCCAGCAAATCTCAAGCGACTAGCACAGATACGCAGTATTTT